Below are 31 T cell receptor beta chains sequenced from a single sample in a study of vaccination effects on CD4 cells after COVID-19. Generated by immunoSEQ multiplex PCR, the TCRdb table keeps only in-frame clones and is missing some. Counted here are around 67,000 clones, roughly four fifths occurring once; the ten biggest clones make up roughly 1.2%. No antigen is known for these receptors. Prior to sequencing, the ViraFEST assay stimulated PBMC with viral peptide pools, which expanded the antigen-specific CD4+ T cells. After roughly eleven days in culture, the CD4+ T cells were isolated. Each person got two doses of an mRNA SARS-CoV-2 vaccine, BNT162b2 or mRNA-1273. The input for sequencing was CD4+ T cells from PBMCs cultured with HCoV-229E spike peptides, taken after COVID-19 vaccination. These receptors were collected from a human donor who received a COVID-19 vaccine.

The chain recombines TRBV27 with TRBJ1-6, with 7 bases lining up with TRBD1. After removal of 6 bases from V and 7 bases from J, the junction contained 3 bases not matched to a gene. This CDR3 has 13 amino acids. Germline V gene sequence: CDR1 MNHEY, CDR2 SMNVEV (reference sequence). The CDR3 reads CASRWDRNSPLHF. In nucleotides, the CDR3 is TGTGCCAGCAGGTGGGACAGAAATTCACCCCTCCACTTT.

This clone was seen a single time. This chain joins TRBV6-2 or TRBV6-3 and TRBJ2-1; tentative D call: TRBD1 (5 bases). The germline V gene encodes CDR1 MNHEY and CDR2 SVGEGT. V lost 2 bases and J 5 bases, leaving 7 bases between the germline ends. The CDR3 length is 13 residues. CDR3 in DNA: TGTGCCAGCAGTTACCCCAGGGACAATGAGCAGTTCTTC. Protein: CASSYPRDNEQFF.

The chain is built from TRBV4-1 and TRBJ1-2; 9 nucleotides agree with TRBD1. The junction had 5 bases not matched to a gene; V was cut back by 1 base and J by 8 bases. Germline values: CDR1 MGHRA, CDR2 YSYEKL. The CDR3 contains 14 residues. CDR3: CASSQGDRVFGYTF. CDR3 sequence (DNA): TGCGCCAGCAGCCAAGGGGACAGGGTTTTCGGCTACACCTTC.

J is TRBJ2-5 and V is TRBV6-6, with D perhaps TRBD2 (6 bases). Germline V CDR1 and CDR2: MNHNY, SVGAGI (reference sequence). This CDR3 has 13 amino acids. V shed 2 bases and J shed 3 bases, with 7 bases lying between them. For the CDR3, the DNA is TGTGCCAGCAGTTACGCGGGGAAAGAGACCCAGTACTTC. Translated: CASSYAGKETQYF.

V usage is TRBV18 and J usage is TRBJ2-7; 8 bases line up with TRBD2. V was pared by 6 bases and J by 6 bases, with 4 bases of the junction left unmatched. CDR3 size: 12 residues. Germline V CDR1 and CDR2: KGHSH, LQKENI. The CDR3 DNA is TGTGCCAGCTCCGGGGGGGGCGGCGAGCAGTACGTC. Translating it yields CASSGGGGEQYV.

The rearrangement links TRBV15 to TRBJ2-5; the match to TRBD2 covers 14 bases. The CDR3 has 16 residues. CDR1 and CDR2 from the germline V gene are LNHNV and YYDKDF (reference sequence). V lost 3 bases, J lost 5 bases, and 5 bases stayed unmatched. In DNA, the CDR3 is TGTGCCACCAGCAGGACTAGCGGGGGGGGGCTTGAGACCCAGTACTTC. Translation gives CATSRTSGGGLETQYF.

The CDR3 loop is CASSATGSTDTQYF. DNA of the CDR3: TGTGCCAGCAGCGCCACGGGAAGCACAGATACGCAGTATTTT. V is TRBV6-6 and J is TRBJ2-3; TRBD2 might be the D (5 bases). In germline, CDR1 is MNHNY, CDR2 SVGAGI (reference sequence). V lost 6 bases to trimming and J lost 0 bases, with 10 bases between them. The CDR3 is 14 amino acids.

The rearrangement joins TRBV29-1 to TRBJ2-2; TRBD1 agrees at 8 bases. The CDR3 extends over 14 amino acids. Germline CDR1 SQVTM, CDR2 ANQGSEA. Trimming at V came to 6 bases and at J to 3 bases, leaving 6 bases not matched to a gene. CDR3 residues: CSVDRGLDTGELFF. In DNA form, the CDR3 reads TGCAGCGTCGACAGGGGATTGGACACCGGGGAGCTGTTTTTT.

The gene calls are TRBV5-1 and TRBJ2-5; the match to TRBD1 covers 9 bases. After removal of 0 bases from V and 5 bases from J, the junction contained 5 bases not matched to a gene. The CDR3 runs to 15 residues. CDR1 SGHRS and CDR2 YFSETQ come from the germline V gene. The CDR3 protein is CASSLEQGAWETQYF. Written as DNA, the CDR3 is TGCGCCAGCAGCTTGGAACAGGGGGCTTGGGAGACCCAGTACTTC.

V gene TRBV10-3 combines with J gene TRBJ1-2; 8 positions match TRBD1. The germline V gene encodes CDR1 ENHRY and CDR2 SYGVKD. V was pared by 6 bases and J by 8 bases, with 11 bases of the junction left unmatched. CDR3 length: 14 residues. The CDR3 is CAISAADRAEGYTF. As DNA, the CDR3 is TGTGCCATCAGCGCCGCGGACAGGGCGGAGGGCTACACCTTC.

The CDR3 coding sequence is TGCGCCAGCAGCCTGTCGACAGGGCAGAAGACAACTGAAGCTTTCTTT. This codes for CASSLSTGQKTTEAFF. V gene TRBV5-1 combines with J gene TRBJ1-1; 7 bases line up with TRBD1. CDR1 SGHRS and CDR2 YFSETQ come from the germline V gene. J gave up 5 bases and V 4 bases, and 14 bases lay outside the gene matches. The CDR3 is 16 amino acids.

The chain employs TRBV6-2 or TRBV6-3 and TRBJ2-7, with D possibly TRBD2 on 7 matching bases. V lost 6 bases to trimming and J lost 4 bases, with 19 bases between them. Germline CDR1 is MNHEY and CDR2 is SVGEGT. The CDR3 sequence is 15 residues long. The CDR3 region has the DNA TGTGCCAGCAGCCCCCGGGGGGCCGGGGCTTACGAGCAGTACGTC. This sequence encodes CASSPRGAGAYEQYV.

The CDR3 DNA sequence: TGTGCCACCAGTGATTTGTTAGATAGCACCGGGGAGCTGTTTTTT. Its translation is CATSDLLDSTGELFF. The chain links TRBV24-1 to TRBJ2-2; D not resolved. The CDR3 runs 15 residues. Germline CDR1 and CDR2: KGHDR and SFDVKD. Trimming removed 0 bases from V and 4 bases from J, with 8 bases in between.

J is TRBJ2-1 and V is TRBV6-5, with 7 bases lining up with TRBD2. In germline, CDR1 is MNHEY, CDR2 SVGAGI. This CDR3 region has 15 residues. J was trimmed by 6 bases and V by 3 bases; bases with no gene match: 8. The CDR3 sequence: CASSYKSGVSNEQFF. The CDR3 DNA is TGTGCCAGCAGTTATAAGAGCGGGGTTAGCAATGAGCAGTTCTTC.

Note on this clone: One end of the junction varies from germline; a read error may be responsible. V is TRBV7-2 and J is TRBJ1-3; unclear D gene. Germline lookup yields CDR1 SGHTA and CDR2 FQGNSA. The CDR3 covers 15 residues. CDR3 amino acids: CASSLAVSSGNTIYF. CDR3 nucleotide sequence: TGTGCCAGCAGCCTAGCGGTGTCCTCTGGAAACACCATATATTTT.

The sample holds a few counts of this clone. The genes are TRBV6-5 and TRBJ1-3; D may be TRBD1 (5 bases). V was shortened by 4 bases and J by 0 bases, with 10 bases between the two germline ends. Looked up from germline, CDR1 is MNHEY and CDR2 is SVGAGI. This CDR3 is built from 15 residues. The DNA for the CDR3 is TGTGCCAGCAGTTCGACAGTCCCCTCTGGAAACACCATATATTTT. Its translation is CASSSTVPSGNTIYF.

This clone has a handful of counts. CDR3 residues: CASSQTRLSSYGYTF. The CDR3 DNA is TGTGCCAGCAGCCAAACTCGACTTTCGAGCTATGGCTACACCTTC. This sequence joins TRBV3-1 (or the pseudogene TRBV3-2) and TRBJ1-2; D remains unclear. The germline V gene encodes CDR1 LGHDT and CDR2 YNNKEL (reference sequence). This CDR3 comprises 15 residues. The germline V and J ends were trimmed by 2 bases and 4 bases, with 14 bases remaining between them.

CDR3 sequence (DNA): TGTGCCTGGAGCACCTCCCGGACAGGGGTCACCGGGGAGCTGTTTTTT. It codes for CAWSTSRTGVTGELFF. This chain uses TRBV30 with TRBJ2-2; 9 bases match TRBD1. From germline, CDR1 is GTSNPN and CDR2 SVGIG (reference sequence). The CDR3 sequence is 16 residues long. J gave up 4 bases and V 3 bases, and 9 bases lay outside the gene matches.

The rearrangement uses TRBV2 and TRBJ2-1, with 7 bases fitting TRBD1. With 2 bases clipped from V and 9 bases from J, the junction kept 7 bases outside the gene matches. The germline V gene has CDR1 SNHLY and CDR2 FYNNEI. This CDR3 spans 14 amino acids. DNA of the CDR3: TGTGCCAGCAGTGAACACAGGGGTCGGAGTGAGCAGTTCTTC. As protein: CASSEHRGRSEQFF.

The chain employs TRBV19 and TRBJ2-2; tentatively, D is TRBD1 (5 bases). V was cut by 3 bases and J by 2 bases, with 16 bases left in between. The V gene's germline CDR1 is LNHDA and CDR2 SQIVND (reference sequence). The CDR3 contains 17 residues. CDR3 DNA: TGTGCCAGTAGTATCCCCTTGGGGCAGGTAAACACCGGGGAGCTGTTTTTT. This codes for CASSIPLGQVNTGELFF.

This chain uses TRBV19 with TRBJ2-6; no clear D. V lost 7 bases and J lost 0, with 7 bases in between. CDR3 size: 14 residues. Germline CDR1 reads LNHDA; CDR2 reads SQIVND (reference sequence). The CDR3 DNA is TGTGCCAGTAAAGTGGACTCTGGGGCCAACGTCCTGACTTTC. Its translation: CASKVDSGANVLTF.

As to this clone: Other nucleotide sequences from this sample produce the same CDR3. The CDR3 DNA reads TGTGCCACCAGTGATTTGGGGCGAGAGACCCAGTACTTC. Amino acids: CATSDLGRETQYF. The chain combines TRBV24-1 with TRBJ2-5, with D uncertain. Germline values: CDR1 KGHDR, CDR2 SFDVKD. The V end was cut by 0 bases, the J end by 4 bases, with 5 bases between. The CDR3 loop spans 13 amino acids.

The count of this clone is one. The chain is built from TRBV6-4 and TRBJ1-1; D is possibly TRBD1 (5 bases). The CDR3 sequence is 15 residues long. Germline CDR1 reads MRHNA; CDR2 reads SNTAGT. V was pared by 1 base and J by 1 base, with 10 bases between. Here the CDR3 DNA reads TGTGCCAGCAGTGACTACGGGGCGGAGAACACTGAAGCTTTCTTT. Translated: CASSDYGAENTEAFF.

This clone appeared once. Here the CDR3 DNA reads TGTGCCACCAGTGATTTTGGGGGGATTACGAACACCGGGGAGCTGTTTTTT. As protein: CATSDFGGITNTGELFF. The genes are TRBV24-1 and TRBJ2-2, with D possibly being TRBD2 (6 bases). There are 17 residues in the CDR3. Trimming took 1 base from V and 0 from J, leaving 11 bases between them. CDR1 KGHDR and CDR2 SFDVKD come from the germline V gene.

The rearrangement joins TRBV7-9 to TRBJ1-6, with D possibly being TRBD1 (6 bases). V lost 1 base and J 10 bases, leaving 14 bases between the germline ends. This CDR3 region has 15 residues. Germline V gene sequence: CDR1 SEHNR, CDR2 FQNEAQ (reference sequence). CDR3 sequence reads: CASSLVAQGYSPLHF. The CDR3 region has the DNA TGTGCCAGCAGCTTAGTAGCACAGGGTTACTCACCCCTCCACTTT.

V is TRBV6-2 or TRBV6-3 and J is TRBJ2-5; TRBD2 agrees at 16 bases. The CDR3 has 17 amino acids. V shed 5 bases, J shed 5 bases, and the junction held 8 bases outside the gene matches. The V gene's germline CDR1 is MNHEY and CDR2 SVGEGT. The chain's CDR3 is CASSAGTSGGVGETQYF. The CDR3 DNA sequence: TGTGCCAGCAGTGCCGGGACTAGCGGGGGGGTAGGGGAGACCCAGTACTTC.

This sequence joins TRBV5-1 and TRBJ2-5; D is unclear. Per germline, CDR1 SGHRS and CDR2 YFSETQ. Trimming left V 5 bases short and J 2 bases short, with 10 bases between. The CDR3 covers 13 residues. CDR3 in amino acids: CASRSGPQETQYF. CDR3 coding DNA: TGCGCCAGCAGATCCGGGCCACAAGAGACCCAGTACTTC.

The genes are TRBV5-1 and TRBJ2-2; 7 positions agree with TRBD1. The V gene end was trimmed by 4 bases and the J gene end by 4 bases; junction bases not matched to a gene: 4. Germline V CDR1 and CDR2: SGHRS, YFSETQ. The CDR3 consists of 14 residues. This CDR3 reads CASSPQGTTGELFF. In DNA, the CDR3 is TGCGCCAGCAGCCCACAGGGGACCACCGGGGAGCTGTTTTTT.

This chain uses TRBV10-3 with TRBJ1-5; D not certain. The germline CDR1 and CDR2 sequences are ENHRY and SYGVKD. This CDR3 has 14 amino acids. Trimming pared 0 bases from V and 2 bases from J, leaving 5 bases between. The CDR3 DNA follows: TGTGCCATCAGTGAGTCGGTCGGCAATCAGCCCCAGCATTTT. It specifies CAISESVGNQPQHF.

The rearrangement uses TRBV5-1 and TRBJ2-2, with TRBD1 as a possible D gene (6 bases). The CDR3 sequence is 16 residues long. V was shortened by 4 bases and J by 1 base, with 14 bases between the two germline ends. From germline, CDR1 is SGHRS and CDR2 YFSETQ. DNA of the CDR3: TGCGCCAGCAGCCGGACCGGGACACGGAACACCGGGGAGCTGTTTTTT. Translating gives CASSRTGTRNTGELFF.

CDR3 in amino acids: CASSLPAGVNTGELFF. Written as DNA, the CDR3 is TGCGCCAGCAGCTTGCCAGCGGGGGTCAACACCGGGGAGCTGTTTTTT. V usage is TRBV5-1 and J usage is TRBJ2-2, with 8 bases aligning to TRBD2. Germline values: CDR1 SGHRS, CDR2 YFSETQ. V shed 1 base and J 2 bases; nucleotides not matched to a gene: 4. This CDR3 comprises 16 residues.